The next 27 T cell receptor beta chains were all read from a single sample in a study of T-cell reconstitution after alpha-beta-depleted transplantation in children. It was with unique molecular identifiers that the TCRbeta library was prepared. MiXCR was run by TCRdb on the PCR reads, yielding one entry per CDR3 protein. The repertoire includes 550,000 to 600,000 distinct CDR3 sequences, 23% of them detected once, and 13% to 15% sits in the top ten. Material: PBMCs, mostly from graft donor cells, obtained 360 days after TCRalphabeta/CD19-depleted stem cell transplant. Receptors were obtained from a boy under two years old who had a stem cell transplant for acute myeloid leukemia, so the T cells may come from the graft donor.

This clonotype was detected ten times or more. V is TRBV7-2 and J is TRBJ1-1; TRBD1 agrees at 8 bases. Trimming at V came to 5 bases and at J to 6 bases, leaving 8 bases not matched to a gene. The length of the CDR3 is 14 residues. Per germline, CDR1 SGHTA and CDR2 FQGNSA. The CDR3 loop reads CASSPDRAVAEAFF. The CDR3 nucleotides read TGTGCCAGCAGCCCGGACAGGGCTGTCGCTGAAGCTTTCTTT.

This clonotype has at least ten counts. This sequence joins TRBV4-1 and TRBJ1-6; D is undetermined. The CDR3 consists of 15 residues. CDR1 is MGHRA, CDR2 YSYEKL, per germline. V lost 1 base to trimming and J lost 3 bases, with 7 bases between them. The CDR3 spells CASSQGRLYNSPLHF. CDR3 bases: TGCGCCAGCAGCCAAGGTCGACTCTATAATTCACCCCTCCACTTT.

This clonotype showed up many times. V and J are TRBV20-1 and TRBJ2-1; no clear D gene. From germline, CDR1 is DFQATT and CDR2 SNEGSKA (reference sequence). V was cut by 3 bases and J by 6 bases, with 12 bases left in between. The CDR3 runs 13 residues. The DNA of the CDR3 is TGCAGTGCTAGTGGTGGGGTGGGCAATGAGCAGTTCTTC. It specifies CSASGGVGNEQFF.

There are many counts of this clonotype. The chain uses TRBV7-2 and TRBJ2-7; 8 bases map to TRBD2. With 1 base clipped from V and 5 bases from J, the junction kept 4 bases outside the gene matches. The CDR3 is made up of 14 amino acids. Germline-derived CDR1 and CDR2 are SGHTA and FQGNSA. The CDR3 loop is CASSLGVAGNEQYF. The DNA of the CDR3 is TGTGCCAGCAGCTTAGGGGTAGCGGGGAACGAGCAGTACTTC.

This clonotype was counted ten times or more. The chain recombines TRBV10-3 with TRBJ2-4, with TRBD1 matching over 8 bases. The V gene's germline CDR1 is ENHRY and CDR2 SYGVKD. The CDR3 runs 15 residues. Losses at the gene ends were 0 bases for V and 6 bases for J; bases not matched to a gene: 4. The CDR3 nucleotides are TGTGCCATCAGTGAGTCCCAGGGGGCAAGAAACATTCAGTACTTC. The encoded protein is CAISESQGARNIQYF.

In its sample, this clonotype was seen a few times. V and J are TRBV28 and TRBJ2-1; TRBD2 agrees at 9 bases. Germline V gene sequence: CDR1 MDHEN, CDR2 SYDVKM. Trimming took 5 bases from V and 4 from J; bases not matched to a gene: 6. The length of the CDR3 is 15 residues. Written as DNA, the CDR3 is TGTGCCAGCAGTCTCCCCCTAGCGGGGTACAATGAGCAGTTCTTC. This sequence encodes CASSLPLAGYNEQFF.

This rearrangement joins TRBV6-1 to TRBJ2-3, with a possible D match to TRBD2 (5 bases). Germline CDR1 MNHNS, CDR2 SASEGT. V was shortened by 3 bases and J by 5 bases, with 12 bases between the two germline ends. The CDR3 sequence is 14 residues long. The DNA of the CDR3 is TGTGCCAGCAGTGAGGCTAGCTCACGAGATACGCAGTATTTT. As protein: CASSEASSRDTQYF.

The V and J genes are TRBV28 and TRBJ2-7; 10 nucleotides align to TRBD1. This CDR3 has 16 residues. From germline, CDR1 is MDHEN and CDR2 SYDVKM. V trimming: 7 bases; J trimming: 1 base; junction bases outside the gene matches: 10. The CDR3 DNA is TGTGCCAGCACAACGAGGGACAGGGGATTGTCCTACGAGCAGTACGTC. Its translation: CASTTRDRGLSYEQYV.

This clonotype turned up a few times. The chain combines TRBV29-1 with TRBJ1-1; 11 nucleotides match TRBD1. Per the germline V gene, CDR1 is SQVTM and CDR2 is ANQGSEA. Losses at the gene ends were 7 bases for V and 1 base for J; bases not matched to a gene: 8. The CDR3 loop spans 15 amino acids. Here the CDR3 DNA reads TGCAGCGGCGGACAGGGGGCGTTTCGGAACACTGAAGCTTTCTTT. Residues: CSGGQGAFRNTEAFF.

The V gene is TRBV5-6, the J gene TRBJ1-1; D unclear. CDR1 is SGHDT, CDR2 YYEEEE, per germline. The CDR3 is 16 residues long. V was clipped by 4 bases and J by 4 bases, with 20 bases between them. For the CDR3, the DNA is TGTGCCAGCAGCGGGGTTTCGGGGTCCGAATTCACTGAAGCTTTCTTT. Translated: CASSGVSGSEFTEAFF.

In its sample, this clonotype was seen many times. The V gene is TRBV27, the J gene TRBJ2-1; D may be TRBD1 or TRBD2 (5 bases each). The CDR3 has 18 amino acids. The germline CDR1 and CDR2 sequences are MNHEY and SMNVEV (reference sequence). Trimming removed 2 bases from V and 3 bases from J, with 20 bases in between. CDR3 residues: CASSLKGTWGPSYNEQFF. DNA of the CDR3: TGTGCCAGCAGTTTAAAGGGCACTTGGGGACCGAGCTACAATGAGCAGTTCTTC.

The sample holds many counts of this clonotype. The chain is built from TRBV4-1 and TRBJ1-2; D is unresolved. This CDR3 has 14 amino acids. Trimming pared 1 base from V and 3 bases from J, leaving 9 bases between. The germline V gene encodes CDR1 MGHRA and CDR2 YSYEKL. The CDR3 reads CASSQVLGDYGYTF. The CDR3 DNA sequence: TGCGCCAGCAGCCAAGTCCTTGGAGACTATGGCTACACCTTC.

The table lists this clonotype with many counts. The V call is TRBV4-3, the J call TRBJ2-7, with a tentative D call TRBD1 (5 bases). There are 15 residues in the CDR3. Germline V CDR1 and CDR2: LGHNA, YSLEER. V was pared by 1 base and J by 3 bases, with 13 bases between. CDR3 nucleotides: TGCGCCAGCAGCCAAGGGTGGCAGGGAAACTACGAGCAGTACTTC. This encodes CASSQGWQGNYEQYF.

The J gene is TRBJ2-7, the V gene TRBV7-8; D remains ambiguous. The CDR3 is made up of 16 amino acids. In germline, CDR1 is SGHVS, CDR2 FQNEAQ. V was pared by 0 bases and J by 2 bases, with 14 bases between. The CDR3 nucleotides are TGTGCCAGCAGCTTAGCGTCGAACCCTAACCCCTACGAGCAGTACGTC. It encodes CASSLASNPNPYEQYV.

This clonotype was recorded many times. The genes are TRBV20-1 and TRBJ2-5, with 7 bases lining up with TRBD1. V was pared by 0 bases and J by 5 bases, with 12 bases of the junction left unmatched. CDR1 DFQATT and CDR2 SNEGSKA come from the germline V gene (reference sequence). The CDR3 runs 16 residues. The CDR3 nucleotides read TGCAGTGCTAGAGATCGGACAGGCTACCCCGGCGAGACCCAGTACTTC. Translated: CSARDRTGYPGETQYF.

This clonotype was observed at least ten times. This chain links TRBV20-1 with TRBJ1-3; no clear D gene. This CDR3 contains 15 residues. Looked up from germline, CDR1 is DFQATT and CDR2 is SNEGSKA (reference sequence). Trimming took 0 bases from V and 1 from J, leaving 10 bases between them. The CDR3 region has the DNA TGCAGTGCTAGAGATGGAGGAGAATCTGGAAACACCATATATTTT. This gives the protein CSARDGGESGNTIYF.

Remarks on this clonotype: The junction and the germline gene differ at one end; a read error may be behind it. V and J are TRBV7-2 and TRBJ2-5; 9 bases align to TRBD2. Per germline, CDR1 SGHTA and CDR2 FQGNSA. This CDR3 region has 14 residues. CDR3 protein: CASSLTSGQETQCF. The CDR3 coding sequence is TGTGCCAGCAGCCTGACTAGCGGTCAAGAGACCCAGTGCTTC.

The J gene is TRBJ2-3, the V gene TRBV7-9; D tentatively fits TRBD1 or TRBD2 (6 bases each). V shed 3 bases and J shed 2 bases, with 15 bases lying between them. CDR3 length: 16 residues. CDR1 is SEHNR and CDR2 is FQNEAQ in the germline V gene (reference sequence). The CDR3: CASSFYGGPYTDTQYF. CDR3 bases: TGTGCCAGCAGCTTCTATGGGGGGCCGTACACAGATACGCAGTATTTT.

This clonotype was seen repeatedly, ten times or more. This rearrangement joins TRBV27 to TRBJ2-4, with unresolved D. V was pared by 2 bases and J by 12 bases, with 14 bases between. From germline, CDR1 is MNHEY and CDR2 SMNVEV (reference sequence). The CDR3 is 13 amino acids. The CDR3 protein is CASSLTFTGDQYF. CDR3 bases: TGTGCCAGCAGTTTAACGTTCACTGGGGATCAGTACTTC.

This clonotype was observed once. CDR3 nucleotides: TGTGCCAGCAGCCGCGGGACAGCGAATTCACCCCTCCACTTT. Its translation is CASSRGTANSPLHF. The chain recombines TRBV7-2 with TRBJ1-6; 7 nucleotides align to TRBD1. V was pared by 5 bases and J by 7 bases, with 5 bases of the junction left unmatched. The CDR3 totals 14 residues. In germline, CDR1 is SGHTA, CDR2 FQGNSA.

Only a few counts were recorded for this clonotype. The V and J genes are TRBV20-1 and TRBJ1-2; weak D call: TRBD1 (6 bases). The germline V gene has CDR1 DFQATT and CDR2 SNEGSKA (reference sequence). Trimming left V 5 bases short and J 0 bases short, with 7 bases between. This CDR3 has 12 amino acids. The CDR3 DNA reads TGCAGTGCTTCAGGGGCTAACTATGGCTACACCTTC. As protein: CSASGANYGYTF.

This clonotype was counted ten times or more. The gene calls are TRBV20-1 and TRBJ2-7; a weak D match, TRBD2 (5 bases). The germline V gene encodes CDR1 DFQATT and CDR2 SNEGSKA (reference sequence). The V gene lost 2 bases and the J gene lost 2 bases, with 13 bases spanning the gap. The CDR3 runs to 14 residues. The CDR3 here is CSARYGEWTYEQYF. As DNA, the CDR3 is TGCAGTGCTAGATATGGGGAGTGGACCTACGAGCAGTACTTC.

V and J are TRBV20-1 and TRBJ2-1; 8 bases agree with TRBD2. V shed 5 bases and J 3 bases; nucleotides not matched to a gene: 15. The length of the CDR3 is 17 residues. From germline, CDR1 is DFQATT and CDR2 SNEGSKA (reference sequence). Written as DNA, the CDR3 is TGCAGTGCTGTTGCTGGACTAGCCCTCTTTAACTACAATGAGCAGTTCTTC. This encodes CSAVAGLALFNYNEQFF.

CDR3: CASSFGGENIQYF. The CDR3 coding sequence is TGTGCCAGCAGCTTCGGCGGCGAAAACATTCAGTACTTC. The rearrangement joins TRBV5-5 to TRBJ2-4; D gene unclear. CDR1 and CDR2 (germline): SGHKS, YYEKEE (reference sequence). CDR3 size: 13 residues. Trimming took off 2 bases at V and 5 bases at J, with 8 bases between the two ends.

CDR3 region: CASSSTRTGELFF. DNA of the CDR3: TGTGCCAGCAGCTCGACGCGCACCGGGGAGCTGTTTTTT. The chain has TRBV7-8 and TRBJ2-2; D unresolved. This CDR3 has 13 residues. Germline V CDR1 and CDR2: SGHVS, FQNEAQ. V was shortened by 4 bases and J by 4 bases, with 7 bases between the two germline ends.

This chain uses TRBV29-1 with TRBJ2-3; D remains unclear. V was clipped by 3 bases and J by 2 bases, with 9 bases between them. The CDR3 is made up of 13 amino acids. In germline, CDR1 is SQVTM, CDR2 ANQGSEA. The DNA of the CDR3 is TGCAGCGTTGAGAAAATGAACACAGATACGCAGTATTTT. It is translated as CSVEKMNTDTQYF.

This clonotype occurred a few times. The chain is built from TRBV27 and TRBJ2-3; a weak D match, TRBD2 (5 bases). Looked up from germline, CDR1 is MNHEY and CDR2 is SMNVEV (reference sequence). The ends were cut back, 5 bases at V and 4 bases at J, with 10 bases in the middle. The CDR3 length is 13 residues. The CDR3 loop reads CASSALGADTQYF. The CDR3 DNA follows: TGTGCCAGCAGTGCACTCGGGGCAGATACGCAGTATTTT.